The present T cell receptor beta chain was sequenced within a study of graft-versus-host responses after intestinal transplantation. General study results and limits: Investigators detected GvH clones in recipient marrow, with some emerging earlier in ileum or blood.

Germline trimming cut 6 bases from V and 5 bases from J; bases unmatched to any gene: 5. Germline V gene sequence: CDR1 LGHNT, CDR2 FRNRAP. There are 15 residues in the CDR3. Regarding this clone: Its specificity is unknown.

Data came from immunoSEQ multiplex PCR; TCRdb stores just in-frame clones and leaves some out. The sample includes 90,000 to 120,000 clones, about 90% of them seen just once. The rearrangement joins TRBV12-5 to TRBJ2-3; 13 bases fit TRBD2. The receptor was isolated from a human donor who received an intestinal transplant. Material: unstimulated CD4+ T cells sorted from spleen or lymph node cells, obtained before intestinal transplant. DNA for the CDR3: TGTGCTAGTGGCACCGGGACTAGCGGGGTAGATACGCAGTATTTT. As protein: CASGTGTSGVDTQYF.